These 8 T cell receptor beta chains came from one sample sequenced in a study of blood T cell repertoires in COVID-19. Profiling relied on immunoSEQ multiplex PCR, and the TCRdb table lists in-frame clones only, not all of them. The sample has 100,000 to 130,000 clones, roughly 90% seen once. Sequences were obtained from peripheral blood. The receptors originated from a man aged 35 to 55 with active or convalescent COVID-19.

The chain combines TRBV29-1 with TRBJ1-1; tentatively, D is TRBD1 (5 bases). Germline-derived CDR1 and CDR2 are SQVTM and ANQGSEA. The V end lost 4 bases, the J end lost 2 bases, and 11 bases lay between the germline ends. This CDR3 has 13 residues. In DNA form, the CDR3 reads TGCAGCGTTGGGACACCCCTTAACACTGAAGCTTTCTTT. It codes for CSVGTPLNTEAFF.

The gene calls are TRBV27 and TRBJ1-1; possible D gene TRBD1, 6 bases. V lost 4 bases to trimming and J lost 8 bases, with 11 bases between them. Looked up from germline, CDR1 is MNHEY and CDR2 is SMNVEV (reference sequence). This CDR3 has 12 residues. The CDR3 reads CASSSLRGEAFF. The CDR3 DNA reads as TGTGCCAGCAGTTCCCTCAGGGGAGAAGCTTTCTTT.

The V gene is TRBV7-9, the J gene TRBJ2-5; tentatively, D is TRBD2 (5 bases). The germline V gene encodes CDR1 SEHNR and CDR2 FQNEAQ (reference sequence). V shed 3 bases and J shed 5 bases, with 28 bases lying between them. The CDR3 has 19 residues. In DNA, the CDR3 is TGTGCCAGCAGCTTTTCCACCACGTCCGGACTTAGCGTCGGTGAGACCCAGTACTTC. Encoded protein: CASSFSTTSGLSVGETQYF.

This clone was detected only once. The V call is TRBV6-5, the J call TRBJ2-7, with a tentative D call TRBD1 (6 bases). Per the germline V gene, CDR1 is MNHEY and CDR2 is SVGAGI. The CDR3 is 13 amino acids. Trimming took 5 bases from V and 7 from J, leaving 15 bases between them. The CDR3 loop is CASSPTGLGEQYF. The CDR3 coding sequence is TGTGCCAGCAGTCCGACAGGCCTCGGGGAGCAGTACTTC.

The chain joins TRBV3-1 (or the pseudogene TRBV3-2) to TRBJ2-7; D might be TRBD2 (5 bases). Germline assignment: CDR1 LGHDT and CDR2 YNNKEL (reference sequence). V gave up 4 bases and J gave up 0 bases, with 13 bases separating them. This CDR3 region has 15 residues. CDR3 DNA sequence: TGTGCCAGCAGCCTCCCGGGAACTCTCTCCTACGAGCAGTACTTC. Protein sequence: CASSLPGTLSYEQYF.

The CDR3 DNA sequence: TGTGCCAGTAGTATAGGAGTTTACCCGGAAAAACTGTTTTTT. It specifies CASSIGVYPEKLFF. This chain connects TRBV19 to TRBJ1-4; D gene ambiguous. The length of the CDR3 is 14 residues. Trimming took 1 base from V and 8 from J, leaving 11 bases between them. Per germline, CDR1 LNHDA and CDR2 SQIVND (reference sequence).

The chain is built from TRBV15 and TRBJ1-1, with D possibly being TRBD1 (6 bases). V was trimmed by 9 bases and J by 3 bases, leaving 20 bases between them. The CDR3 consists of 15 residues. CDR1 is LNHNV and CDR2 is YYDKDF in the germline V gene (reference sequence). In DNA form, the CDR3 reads TGTGCCACAGGCGGAGGGGGGGCGGGGGACACTGAAGCTTTCTTT. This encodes CATGGGGAGDTEAFF.

For the CDR3, the DNA is TGTGCCAGCAGTCACCTCAGGGACAATGAGCAGTTCTTC. It encodes CASSHLRDNEQFF. This sequence joins TRBV28 and TRBJ2-1; maybe TRBD1 (5 bases). CDR3 length equals 13 residues. The germline V gene has CDR1 MDHEN and CDR2 SYDVKM. Trimming shortened V by 5 bases and J by 5 bases, and 10 bases separated the two germline ends.